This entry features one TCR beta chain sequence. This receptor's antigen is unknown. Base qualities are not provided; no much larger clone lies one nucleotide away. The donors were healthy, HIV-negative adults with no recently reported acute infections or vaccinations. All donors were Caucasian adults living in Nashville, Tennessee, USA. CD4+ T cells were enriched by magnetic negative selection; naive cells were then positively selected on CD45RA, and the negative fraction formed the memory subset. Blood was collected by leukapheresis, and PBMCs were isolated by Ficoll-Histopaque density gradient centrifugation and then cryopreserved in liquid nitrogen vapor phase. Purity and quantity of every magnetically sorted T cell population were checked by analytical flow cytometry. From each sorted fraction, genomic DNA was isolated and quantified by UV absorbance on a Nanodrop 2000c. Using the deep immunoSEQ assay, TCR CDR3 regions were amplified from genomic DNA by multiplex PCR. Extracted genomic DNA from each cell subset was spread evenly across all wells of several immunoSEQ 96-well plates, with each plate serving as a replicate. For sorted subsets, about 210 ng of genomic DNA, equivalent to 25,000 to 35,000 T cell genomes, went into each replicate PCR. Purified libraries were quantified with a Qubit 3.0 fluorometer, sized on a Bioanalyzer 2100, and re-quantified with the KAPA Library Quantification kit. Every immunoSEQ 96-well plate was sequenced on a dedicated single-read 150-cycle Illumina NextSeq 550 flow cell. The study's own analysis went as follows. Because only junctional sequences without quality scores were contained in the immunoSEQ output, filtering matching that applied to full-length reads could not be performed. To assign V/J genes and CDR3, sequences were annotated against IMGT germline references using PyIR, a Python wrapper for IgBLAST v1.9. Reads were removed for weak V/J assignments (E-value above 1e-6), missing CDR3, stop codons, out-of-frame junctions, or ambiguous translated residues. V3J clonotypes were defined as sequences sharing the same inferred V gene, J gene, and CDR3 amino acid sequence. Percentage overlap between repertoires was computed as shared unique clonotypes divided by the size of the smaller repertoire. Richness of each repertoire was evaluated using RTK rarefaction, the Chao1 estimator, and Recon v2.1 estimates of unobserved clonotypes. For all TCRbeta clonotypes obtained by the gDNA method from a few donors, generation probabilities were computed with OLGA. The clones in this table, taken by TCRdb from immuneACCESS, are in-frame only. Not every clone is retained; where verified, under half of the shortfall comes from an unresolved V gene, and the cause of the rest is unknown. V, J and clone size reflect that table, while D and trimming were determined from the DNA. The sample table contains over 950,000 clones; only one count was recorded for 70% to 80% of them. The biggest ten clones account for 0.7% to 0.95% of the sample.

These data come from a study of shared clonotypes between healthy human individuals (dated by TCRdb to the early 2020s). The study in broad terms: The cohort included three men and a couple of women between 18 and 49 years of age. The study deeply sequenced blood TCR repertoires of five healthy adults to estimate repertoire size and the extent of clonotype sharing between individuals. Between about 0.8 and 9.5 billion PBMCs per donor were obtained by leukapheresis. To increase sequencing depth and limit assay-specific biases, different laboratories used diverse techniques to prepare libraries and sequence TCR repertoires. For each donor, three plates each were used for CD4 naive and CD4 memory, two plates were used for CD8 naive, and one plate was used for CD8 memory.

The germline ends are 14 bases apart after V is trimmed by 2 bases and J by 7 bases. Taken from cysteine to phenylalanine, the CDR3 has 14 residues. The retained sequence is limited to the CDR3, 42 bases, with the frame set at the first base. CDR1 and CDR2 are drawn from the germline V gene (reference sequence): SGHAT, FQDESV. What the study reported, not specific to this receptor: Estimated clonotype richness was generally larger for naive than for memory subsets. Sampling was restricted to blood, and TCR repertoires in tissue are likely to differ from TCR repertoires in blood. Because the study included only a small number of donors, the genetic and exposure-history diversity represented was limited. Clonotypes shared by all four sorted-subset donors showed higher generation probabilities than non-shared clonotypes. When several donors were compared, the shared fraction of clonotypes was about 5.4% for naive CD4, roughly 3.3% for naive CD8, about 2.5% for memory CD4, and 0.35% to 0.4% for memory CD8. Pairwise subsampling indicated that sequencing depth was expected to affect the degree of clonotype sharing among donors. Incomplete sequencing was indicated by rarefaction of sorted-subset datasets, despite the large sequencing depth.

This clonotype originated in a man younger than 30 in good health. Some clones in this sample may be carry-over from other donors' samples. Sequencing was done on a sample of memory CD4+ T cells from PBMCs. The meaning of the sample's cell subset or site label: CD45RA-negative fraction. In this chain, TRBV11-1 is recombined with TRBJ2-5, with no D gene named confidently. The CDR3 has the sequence CASSLTSRKWTQYF. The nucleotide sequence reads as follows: TGTGCCAGCAGCTTAACGTCGAGAAAGTGGACCCAGTACTTC.